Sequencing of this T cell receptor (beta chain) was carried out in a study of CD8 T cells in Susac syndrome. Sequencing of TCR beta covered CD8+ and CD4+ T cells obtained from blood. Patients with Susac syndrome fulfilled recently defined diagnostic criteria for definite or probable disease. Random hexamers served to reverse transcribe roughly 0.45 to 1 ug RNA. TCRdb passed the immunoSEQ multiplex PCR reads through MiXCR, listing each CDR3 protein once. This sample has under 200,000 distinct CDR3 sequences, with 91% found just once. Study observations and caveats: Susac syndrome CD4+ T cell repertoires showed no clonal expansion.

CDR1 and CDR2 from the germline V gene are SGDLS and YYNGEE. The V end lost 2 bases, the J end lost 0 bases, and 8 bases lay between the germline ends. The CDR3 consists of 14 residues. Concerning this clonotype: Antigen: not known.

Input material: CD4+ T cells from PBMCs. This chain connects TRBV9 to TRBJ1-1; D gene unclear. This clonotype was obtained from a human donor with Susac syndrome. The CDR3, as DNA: TGTGCCAGCAGCGTCGGTCAGATGAACACTGAAGCTTTCTTT. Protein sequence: CASSVGQMNTEAFF.